This TCR beta chain derives from a study of blood T cell repertoires in COVID-19. There are 15 residues in the CDR3. Germline CDR1 LNHDA, CDR2 SQIVND (reference sequence). V was cut by 6 bases and J by 2 bases, with 16 bases left in between. Profiling relied on immunoSEQ multiplex PCR, and the TCRdb table lists in-frame clones only, not all of them. The sample has 200,000 to 250,000 clones, 75% to 85% seen once. The clonotype originates from an elderly woman with COVID-19, enrolled during active disease. The rearrangement links TRBV19 to TRBJ2-5; maybe TRBD1 (6 bases). Sequenced: peripheral blood. CDR3 bases: TGTGCCAGTAGCGACCCGGGACAACATCAAGAGACCCAGTACTTC. It is translated as CASSDPGQHQETQYF.